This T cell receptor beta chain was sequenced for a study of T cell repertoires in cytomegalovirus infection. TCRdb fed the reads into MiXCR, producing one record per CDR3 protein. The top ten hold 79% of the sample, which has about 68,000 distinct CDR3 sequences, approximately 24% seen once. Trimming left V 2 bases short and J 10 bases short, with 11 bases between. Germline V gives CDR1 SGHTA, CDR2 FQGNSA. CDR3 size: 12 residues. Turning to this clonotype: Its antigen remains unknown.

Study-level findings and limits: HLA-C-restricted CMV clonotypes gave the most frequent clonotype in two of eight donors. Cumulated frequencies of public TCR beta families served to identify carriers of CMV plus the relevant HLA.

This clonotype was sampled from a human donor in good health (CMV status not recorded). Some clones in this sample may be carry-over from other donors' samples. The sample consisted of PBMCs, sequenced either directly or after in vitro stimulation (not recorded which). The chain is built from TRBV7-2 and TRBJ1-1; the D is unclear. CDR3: CASSLSPQRAFF. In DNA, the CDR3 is TGTGCCAGCAGCTTATCTCCCCAGCGAGCTTTCTTT.